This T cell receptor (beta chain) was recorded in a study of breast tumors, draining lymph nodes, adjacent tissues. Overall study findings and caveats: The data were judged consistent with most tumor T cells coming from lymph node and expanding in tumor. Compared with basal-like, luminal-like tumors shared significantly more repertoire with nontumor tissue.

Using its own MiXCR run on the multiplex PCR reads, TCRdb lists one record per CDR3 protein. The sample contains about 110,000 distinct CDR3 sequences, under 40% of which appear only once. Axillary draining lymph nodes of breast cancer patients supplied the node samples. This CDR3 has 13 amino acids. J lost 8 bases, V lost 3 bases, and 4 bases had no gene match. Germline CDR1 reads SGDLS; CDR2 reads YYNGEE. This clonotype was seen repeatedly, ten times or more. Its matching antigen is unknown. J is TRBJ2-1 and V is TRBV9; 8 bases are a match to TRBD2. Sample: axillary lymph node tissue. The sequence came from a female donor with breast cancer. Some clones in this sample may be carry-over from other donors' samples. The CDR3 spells CASSGGLDYEQFF. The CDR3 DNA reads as TGTGCCAGCAGCGGGGGACTAGATTATGAGCAGTTCTTC.